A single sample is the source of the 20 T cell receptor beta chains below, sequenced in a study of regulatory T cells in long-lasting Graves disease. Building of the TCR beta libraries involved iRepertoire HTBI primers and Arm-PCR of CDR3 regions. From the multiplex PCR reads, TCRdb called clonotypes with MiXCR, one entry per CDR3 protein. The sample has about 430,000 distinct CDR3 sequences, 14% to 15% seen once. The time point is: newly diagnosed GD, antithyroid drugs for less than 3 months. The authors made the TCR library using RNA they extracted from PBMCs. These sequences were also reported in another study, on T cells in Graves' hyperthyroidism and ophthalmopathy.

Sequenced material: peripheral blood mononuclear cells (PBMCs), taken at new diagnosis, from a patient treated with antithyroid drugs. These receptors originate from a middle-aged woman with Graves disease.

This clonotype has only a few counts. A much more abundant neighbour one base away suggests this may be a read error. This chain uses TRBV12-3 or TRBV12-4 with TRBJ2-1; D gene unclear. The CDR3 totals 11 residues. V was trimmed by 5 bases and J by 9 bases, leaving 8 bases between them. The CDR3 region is CASSLRCEQFF. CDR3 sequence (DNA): TGTGCCAGCAGTCTACGGTGTGAGCAGTTCTTC.

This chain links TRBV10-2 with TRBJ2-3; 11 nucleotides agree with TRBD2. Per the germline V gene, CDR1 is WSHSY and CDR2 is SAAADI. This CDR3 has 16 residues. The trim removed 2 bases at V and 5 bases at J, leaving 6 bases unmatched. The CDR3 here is CASSERLAGGLDTQYF. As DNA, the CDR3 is TGCGCCAGCAGTGAGAGGCTAGCGGGAGGCTTAGATACGCAGTATTTT.

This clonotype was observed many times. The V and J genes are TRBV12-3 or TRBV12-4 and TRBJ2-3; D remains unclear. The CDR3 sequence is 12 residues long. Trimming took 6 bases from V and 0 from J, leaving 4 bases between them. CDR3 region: CASRGSTDTQYF. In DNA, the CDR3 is TGTGCCAGCAGGGGGAGCACAGATACGCAGTATTTT.

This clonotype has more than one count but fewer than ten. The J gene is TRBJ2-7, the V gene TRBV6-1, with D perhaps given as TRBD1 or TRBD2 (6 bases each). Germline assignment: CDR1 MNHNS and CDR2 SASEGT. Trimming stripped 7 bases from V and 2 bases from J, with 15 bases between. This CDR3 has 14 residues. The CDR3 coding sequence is TGTGCCAGCATCAAAGGGGGGCAGGCCTACGAGCAGTACTTC. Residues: CASIKGGQAYEQYF.

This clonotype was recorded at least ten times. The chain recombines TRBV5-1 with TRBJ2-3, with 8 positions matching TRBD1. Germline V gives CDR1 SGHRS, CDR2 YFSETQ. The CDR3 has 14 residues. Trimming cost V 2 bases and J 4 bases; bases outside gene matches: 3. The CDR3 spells CASSFLTGADTQYF. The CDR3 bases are TGCGCCAGCAGCTTCCTGACAGGGGCAGATACGCAGTATTTT.

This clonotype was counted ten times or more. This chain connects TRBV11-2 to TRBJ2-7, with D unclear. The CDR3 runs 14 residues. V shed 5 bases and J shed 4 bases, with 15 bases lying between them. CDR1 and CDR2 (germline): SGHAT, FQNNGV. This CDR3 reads CASSPVSRLYEQYF. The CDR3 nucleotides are TGTGCCAGCAGCCCAGTCTCCAGGTTGTACGAGCAGTACTTC.

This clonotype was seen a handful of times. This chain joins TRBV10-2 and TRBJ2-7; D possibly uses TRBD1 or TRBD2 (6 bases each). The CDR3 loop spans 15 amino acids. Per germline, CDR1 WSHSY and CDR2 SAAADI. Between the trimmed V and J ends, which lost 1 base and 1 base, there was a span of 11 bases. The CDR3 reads CASSEFRGQSYEQYF. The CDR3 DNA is TGCGCCAGCAGTGAGTTTCGGGGGCAATCCTACGAGCAGTACTTC.

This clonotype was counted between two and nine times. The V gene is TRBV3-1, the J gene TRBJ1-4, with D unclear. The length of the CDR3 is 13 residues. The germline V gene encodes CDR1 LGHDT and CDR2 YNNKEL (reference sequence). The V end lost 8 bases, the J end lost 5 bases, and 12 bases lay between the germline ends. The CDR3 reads CASASSLNEKLFF. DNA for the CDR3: TGTGCCAGCGCGAGCAGCCTGAATGAAAAACTGTTTTTT.

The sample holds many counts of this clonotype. The CDR3 sequence: CASSSTVADTQYF. For the CDR3, the DNA is TGTGCCAGCAGCTCTACAGTCGCAGATACGCAGTATTTT. The chain links TRBV11-3 to TRBJ2-3; D uncertain. The V end lost 4 bases, the J end lost 4 bases, and 9 bases lay between the germline ends. Germline values: CDR1 SGHNT, CDR2 YENEEA. CDR3 size: 13 residues. Full variable domain (rest looked up from reference TRBV11-3 and TRBJ2-3): EAGVVQSPRYKIIEKKQPVAFWCNPISGHNTLYWYLQNLGQGPELLIRYENEEAVDDSQLPKDRFSAERLKGVDSTLKIQPAELGDSAVYLCASSSTVADTQYFGPGTRLTVL.

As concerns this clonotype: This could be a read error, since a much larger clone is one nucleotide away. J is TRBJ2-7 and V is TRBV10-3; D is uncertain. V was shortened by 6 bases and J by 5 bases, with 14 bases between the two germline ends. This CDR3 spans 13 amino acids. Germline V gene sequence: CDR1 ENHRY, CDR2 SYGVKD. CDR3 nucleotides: TGTGCCATCAGCGACGGAGCCGCCCACGAGCAGTACTTC. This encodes CAISDGAAHEQYF.

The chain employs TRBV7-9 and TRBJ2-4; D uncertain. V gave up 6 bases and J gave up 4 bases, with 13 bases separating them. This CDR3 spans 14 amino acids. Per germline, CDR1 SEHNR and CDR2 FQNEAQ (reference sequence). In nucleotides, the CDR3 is TGTGCCAGCAGTCCCGACATGGCTAAAAACATTCAGTACTTC. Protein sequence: CASSPDMAKNIQYF. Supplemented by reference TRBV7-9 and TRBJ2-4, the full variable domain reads DTGVSQNPRHKITKRGQNVTFRCDPISEHNRLYWYRQTLGQGPEFLTYFQNEAQLEKSRLLSDRFSAERPKGSFSTLEIQRTEQGDSAMYLCASSPDMAKNIQYFGAGTRLSVL.

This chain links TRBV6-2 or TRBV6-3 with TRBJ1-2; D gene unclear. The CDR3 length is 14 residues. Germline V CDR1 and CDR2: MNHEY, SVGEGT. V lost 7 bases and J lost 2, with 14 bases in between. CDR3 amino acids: CASTPDLWNYGYTF. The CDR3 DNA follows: TGTGCCAGCACCCCGGACCTTTGGAACTATGGCTACACCTTC.

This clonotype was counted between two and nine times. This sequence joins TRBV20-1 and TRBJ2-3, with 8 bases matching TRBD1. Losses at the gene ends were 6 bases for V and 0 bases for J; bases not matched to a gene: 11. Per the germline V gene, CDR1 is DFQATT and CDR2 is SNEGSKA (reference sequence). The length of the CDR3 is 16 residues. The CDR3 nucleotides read TGCAGTGCCCTTACCGTGACAGGGGCTAGCACAGATACGCAGTATTTT. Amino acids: CSALTVTGASTDTQYF.

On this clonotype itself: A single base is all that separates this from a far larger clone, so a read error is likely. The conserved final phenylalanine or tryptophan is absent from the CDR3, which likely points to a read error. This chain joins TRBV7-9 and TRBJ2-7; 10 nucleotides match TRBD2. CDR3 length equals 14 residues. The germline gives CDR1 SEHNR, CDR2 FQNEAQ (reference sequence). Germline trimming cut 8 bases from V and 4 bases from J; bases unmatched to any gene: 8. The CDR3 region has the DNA TGTGCCAGCCAACTTTTAGCGGGAGGTTACGAGCAGTACTCC. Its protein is CASQLLAGGYEQYS.

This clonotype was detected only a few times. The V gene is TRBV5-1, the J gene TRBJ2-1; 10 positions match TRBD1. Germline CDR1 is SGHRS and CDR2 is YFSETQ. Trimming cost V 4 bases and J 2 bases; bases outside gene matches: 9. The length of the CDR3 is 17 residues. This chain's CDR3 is CASSPSDRGYPYNEQFF. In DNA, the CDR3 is TGCGCCAGCAGCCCTTCGGACAGGGGGTATCCCTACAATGAGCAGTTCTTC.

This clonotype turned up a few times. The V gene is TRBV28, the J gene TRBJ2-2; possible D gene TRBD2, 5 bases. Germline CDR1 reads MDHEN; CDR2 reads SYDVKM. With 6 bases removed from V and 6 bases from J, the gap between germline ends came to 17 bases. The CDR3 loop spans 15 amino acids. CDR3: CASSPTTSPAGELFF. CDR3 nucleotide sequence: TGTGCCAGCAGCCCGACTACCTCTCCGGCCGGGGAGCTGTTTTTT. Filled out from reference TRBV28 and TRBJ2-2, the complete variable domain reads DVKVTQSSRYLVKRTGEKVFLECVQDMDHENMFWYRQDPGLGLRLIYFSYDVKMKEKGDIPEGYSVSREKKERFSLILESASTNQTSMYLCASSPTTSPAGELFFGEGSRLTVL.

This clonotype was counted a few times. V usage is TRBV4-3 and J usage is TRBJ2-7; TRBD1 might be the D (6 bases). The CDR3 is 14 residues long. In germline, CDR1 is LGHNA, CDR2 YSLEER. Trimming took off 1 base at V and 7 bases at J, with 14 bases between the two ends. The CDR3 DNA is TGCGCCAGCAGCCAAGGGACAGTGGGAGAGGAGCAGTACTTC. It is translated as CASSQGTVGEEQYF.

CDR3 bases: TGTGCCAGCAGGGGGACTAGCGCTGGCACCGGGGAGCTGTTTTTT. It translates to CASRGTSAGTGELFF. This chain uses TRBV12-3 or TRBV12-4 with TRBJ2-2; 10 bases agree with TRBD2. The V gene end was trimmed by 6 bases and the J gene end by 4 bases; junction bases not matched to a gene: 5. CDR3 length: 15 amino acids.

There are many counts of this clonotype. CDR3 loop: CASSKQGTSTDTQYF. The DNA of the CDR3 is TGTGCCAGCAGCAAACAGGGGACTAGCACAGATACGCAGTATTTT. The chain carries TRBV9 and TRBJ2-3, with D possibly TRBD1 on 7 matching bases. CDR3 size: 15 residues. With 4 bases removed from V and 0 bases from J, the gap between germline ends came to 12 bases. Germline V gene lookup returns CDR1 SGDLS and CDR2 YYNGEE.

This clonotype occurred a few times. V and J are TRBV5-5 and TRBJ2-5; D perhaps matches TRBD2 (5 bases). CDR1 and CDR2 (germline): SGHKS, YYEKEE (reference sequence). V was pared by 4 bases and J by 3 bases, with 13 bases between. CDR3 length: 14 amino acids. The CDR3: CASSPWTGKETQYF. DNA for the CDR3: TGTGCCAGCAGCCCCTGGACGGGAAAAGAGACCCAGTACTTC.